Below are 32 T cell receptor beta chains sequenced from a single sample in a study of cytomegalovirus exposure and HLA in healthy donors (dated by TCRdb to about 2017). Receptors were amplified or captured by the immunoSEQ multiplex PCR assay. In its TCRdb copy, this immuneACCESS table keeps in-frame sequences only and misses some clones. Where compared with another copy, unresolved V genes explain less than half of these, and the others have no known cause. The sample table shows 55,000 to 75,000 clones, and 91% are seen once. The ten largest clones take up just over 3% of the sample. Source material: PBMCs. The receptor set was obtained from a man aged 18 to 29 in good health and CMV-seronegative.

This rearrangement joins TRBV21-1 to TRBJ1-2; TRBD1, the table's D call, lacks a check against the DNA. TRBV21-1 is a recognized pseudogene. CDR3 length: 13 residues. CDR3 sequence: CASSKGQGGGYTF. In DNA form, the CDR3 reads TGTGCCAGCAGCAAAGGGCAGGGGGGTGGCTACACCTTC.

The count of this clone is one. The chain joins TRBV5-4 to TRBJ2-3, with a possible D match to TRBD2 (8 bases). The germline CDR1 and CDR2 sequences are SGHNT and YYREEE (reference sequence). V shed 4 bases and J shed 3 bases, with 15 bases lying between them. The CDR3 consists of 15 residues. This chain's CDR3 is CASSPGGGRTDTQYF. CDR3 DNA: TGTGCCAGCAGCCCGGGAGGGGGCCGGACAGATACGCAGTATTTT. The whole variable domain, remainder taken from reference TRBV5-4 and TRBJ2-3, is ETGVTQSPTHLIKTRGQQVTLRCSSQSGHNTVSWYQQALGQGPQFIFQYYREEENGRGNFPPRFSGLQFPNYSSELNVNALELDDSALYLCASSPGGGRTDTQYFGPGTRLTVL.

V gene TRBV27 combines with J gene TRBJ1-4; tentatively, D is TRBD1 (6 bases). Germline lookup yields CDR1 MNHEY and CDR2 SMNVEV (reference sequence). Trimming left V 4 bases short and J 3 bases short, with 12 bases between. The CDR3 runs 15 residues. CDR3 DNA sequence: TGTGCCAGCAGTTCACAGGGATTTTCTAATGAAAAACTGTTTTTT. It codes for CASSSQGFSNEKLFF. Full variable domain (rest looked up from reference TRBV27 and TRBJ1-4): EAQVTQNPRYLITVTGKKLTVTCSQNMNHEYMSWYRQDPGLGLRQIYYSMNVEVTDKGDVPEGYKVSRKEKRNFPLILESPSPNQTSLYFCASSSQGFSNEKLFFGSGTQLSVL.

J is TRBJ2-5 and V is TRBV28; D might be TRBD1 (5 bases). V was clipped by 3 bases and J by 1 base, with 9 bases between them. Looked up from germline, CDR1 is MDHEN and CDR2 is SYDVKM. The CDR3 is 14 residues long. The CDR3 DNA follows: TGTGCCAGCAGTTTTTCAGGGCGCCAAGAGACCCAGTACTTC. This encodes CASSFSGRQETQYF.

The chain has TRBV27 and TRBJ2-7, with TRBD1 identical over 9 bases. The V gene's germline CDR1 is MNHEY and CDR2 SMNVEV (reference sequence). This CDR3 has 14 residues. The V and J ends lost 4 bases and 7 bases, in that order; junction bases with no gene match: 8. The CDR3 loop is CASSSGQGRWEQYF. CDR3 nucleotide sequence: TGTGCCAGCAGTTCAGGACAGGGGCGCTGGGAGCAGTACTTC.

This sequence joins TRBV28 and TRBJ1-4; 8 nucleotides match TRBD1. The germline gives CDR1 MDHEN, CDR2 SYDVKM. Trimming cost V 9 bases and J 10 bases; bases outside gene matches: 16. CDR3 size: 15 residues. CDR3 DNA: TGTGCCAGTTGGAGGGGAACAGGGGGGAGTGGAAAACTGTTTTTT. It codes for CASWRGTGGSGKLFF.

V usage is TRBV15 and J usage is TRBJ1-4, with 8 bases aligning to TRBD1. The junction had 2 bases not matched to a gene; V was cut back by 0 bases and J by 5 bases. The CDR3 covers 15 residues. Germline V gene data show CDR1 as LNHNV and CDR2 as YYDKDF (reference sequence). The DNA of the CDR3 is TGTGCCACCAGCAGAGATCGGACAGGGAATGAAAAACTGTTTTTT. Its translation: CATSRDRTGNEKLFF. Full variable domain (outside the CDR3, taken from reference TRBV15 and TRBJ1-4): DAMVIQNPRYQVTQFGKPVTLSCSQTLNHNVMYWYQQKSSQAPKLLFHYYDKDFNNEADTPDNFQSRRPNTSFCFLDIRSPGLGDTAMYLCATSRDRTGNEKLFFGSGTQLSVL.

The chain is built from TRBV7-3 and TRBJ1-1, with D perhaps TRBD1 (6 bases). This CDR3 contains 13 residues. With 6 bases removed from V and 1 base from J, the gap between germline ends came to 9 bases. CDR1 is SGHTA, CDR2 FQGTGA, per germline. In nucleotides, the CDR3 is TGTGCCAGCAGAGCACAGGGGAACACTGAAGCTTTCTTT. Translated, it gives CASRAQGNTEAFF.

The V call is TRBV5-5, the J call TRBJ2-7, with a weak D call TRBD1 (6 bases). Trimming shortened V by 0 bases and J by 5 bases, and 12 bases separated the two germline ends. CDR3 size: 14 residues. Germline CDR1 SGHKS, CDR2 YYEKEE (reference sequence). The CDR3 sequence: CASSLANRAHEQYF. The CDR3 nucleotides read TGTGCCAGCAGCTTGGCAAACAGGGCCCACGAGCAGTACTTC.

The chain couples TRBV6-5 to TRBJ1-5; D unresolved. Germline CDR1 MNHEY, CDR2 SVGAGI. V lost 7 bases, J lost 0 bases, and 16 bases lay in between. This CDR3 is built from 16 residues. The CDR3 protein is CASTFSQTYSNQPQHF. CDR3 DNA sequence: TGTGCCAGCACTTTCTCTCAGACTTATAGCAATCAGCCCCAGCATTTT.

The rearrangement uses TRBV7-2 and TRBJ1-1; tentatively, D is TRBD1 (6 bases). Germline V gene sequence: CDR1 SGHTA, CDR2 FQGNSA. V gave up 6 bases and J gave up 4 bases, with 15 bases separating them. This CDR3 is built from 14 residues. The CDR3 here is CASSLAQGVTEAFF. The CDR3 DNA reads TGTGCCAGCAGTTTGGCACAGGGAGTCACTGAAGCTTTCTTT.

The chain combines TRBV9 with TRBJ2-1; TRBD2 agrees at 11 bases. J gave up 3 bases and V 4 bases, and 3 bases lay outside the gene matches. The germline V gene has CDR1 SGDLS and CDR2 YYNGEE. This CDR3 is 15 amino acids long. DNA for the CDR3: TGTGCCAGCAGCTCGGGACTAGCGGACTACAATGAGCAGTTCTTC. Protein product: CASSSGLADYNEQFF.

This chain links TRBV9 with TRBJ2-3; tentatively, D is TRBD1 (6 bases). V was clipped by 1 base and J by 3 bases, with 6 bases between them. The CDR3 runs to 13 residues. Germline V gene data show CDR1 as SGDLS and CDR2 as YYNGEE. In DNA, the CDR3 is TGTGCCAGCAGCGTACAGGGGACAGATACGCAGTATTTT. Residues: CASSVQGTDTQYF.

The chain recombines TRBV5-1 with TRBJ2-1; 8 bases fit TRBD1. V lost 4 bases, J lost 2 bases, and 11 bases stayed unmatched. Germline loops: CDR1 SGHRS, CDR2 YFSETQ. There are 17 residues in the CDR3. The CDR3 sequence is CASSAPKTGDPYNEQFF. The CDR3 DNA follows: TGCGCCAGCAGCGCCCCTAAGACAGGGGACCCCTACAATGAGCAGTTCTTC.

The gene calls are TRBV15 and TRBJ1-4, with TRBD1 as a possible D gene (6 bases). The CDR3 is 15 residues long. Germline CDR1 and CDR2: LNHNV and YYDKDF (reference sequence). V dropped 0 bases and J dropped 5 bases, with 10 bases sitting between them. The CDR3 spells CATSRDRGGNEKLFF. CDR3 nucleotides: TGTGCCACCAGCAGAGATCGGGGGGGCAATGAAAAACTGTTTTTT.

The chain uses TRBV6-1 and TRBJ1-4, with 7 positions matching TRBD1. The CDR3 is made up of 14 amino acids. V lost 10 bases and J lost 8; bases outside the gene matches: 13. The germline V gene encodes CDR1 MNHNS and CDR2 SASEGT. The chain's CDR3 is CATHKGQGGEKLFF. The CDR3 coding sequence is TGTGCCACCCACAAGGGACAAGGGGGCGAAAAACTGTTTTTT.

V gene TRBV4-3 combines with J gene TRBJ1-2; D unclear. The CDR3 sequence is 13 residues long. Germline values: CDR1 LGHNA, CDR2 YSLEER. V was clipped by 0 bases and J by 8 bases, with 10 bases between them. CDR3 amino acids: CASSQEWAGGYTF. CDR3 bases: TGCGCCAGCAGCCAAGAATGGGCCGGCGGCTACACCTTC.

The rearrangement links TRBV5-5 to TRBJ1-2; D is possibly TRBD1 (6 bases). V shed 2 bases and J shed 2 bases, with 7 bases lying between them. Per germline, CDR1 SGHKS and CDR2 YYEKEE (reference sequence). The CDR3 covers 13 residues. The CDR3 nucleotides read TGTGCCAGCAGCTTACAGGGAAACTATGGCTACACCTTC. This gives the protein CASSLQGNYGYTF.

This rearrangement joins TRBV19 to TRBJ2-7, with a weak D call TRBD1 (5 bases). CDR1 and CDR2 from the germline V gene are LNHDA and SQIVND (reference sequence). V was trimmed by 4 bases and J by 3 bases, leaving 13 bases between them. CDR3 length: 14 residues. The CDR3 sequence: CASSTDREFYEQYF. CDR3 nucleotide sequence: TGTGCCAGTAGTACCGACAGAGAATTCTACGAGCAGTACTTC.

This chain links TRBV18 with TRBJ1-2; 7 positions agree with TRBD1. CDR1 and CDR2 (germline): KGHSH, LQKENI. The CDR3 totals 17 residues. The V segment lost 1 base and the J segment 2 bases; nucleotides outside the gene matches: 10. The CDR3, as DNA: TGTGCCAGCTCACCACAAGGACAGGACGTCCTAAACTATGGCTACACCTTC. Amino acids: CASSPQGQDVLNYGYTF.

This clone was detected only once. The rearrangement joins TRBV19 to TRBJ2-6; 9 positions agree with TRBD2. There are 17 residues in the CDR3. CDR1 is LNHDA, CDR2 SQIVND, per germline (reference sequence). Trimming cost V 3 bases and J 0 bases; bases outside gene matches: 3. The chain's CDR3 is CASSILAGSSGANVLTF. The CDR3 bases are TGTGCCAGTAGTATCCTAGCGGGGAGCTCTGGGGCCAACGTCCTGACTTTC.

The CDR3 nucleotides read TGTGCCAGCAGCTTTGGGACTAGCGGCACAGATACGCAGTATTTT. It specifies CASSFGTSGTDTQYF. The chain joins TRBV7-3 to TRBJ2-3; 10 nucleotides line up with TRBD2. Germline loops: CDR1 SGHTA, CDR2 FQGTGA. The CDR3 runs to 15 residues. V shed 3 bases and J 1 base; nucleotides not matched to a gene: 1.

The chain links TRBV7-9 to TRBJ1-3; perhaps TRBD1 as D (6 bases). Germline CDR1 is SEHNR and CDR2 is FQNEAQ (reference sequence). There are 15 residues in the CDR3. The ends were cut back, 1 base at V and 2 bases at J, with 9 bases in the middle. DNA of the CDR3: TGTGCCAGCAGCTTAGTATCAGGGGCTGGAAACACCATATATTTT. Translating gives CASSLVSGAGNTIYF.

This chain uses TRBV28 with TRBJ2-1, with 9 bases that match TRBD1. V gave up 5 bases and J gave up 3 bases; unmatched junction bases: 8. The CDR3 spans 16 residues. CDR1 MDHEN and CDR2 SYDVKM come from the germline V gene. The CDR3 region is CASSPAQTGGYNEQFF. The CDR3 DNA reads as TGTGCCAGCAGTCCAGCTCAGACAGGGGGCTACAATGAGCAGTTCTTC.

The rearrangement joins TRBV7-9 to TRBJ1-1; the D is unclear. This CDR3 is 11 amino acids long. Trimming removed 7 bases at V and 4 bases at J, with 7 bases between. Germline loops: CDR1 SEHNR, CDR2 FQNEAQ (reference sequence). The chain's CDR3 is CASMAITEAFF. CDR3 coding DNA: TGTGCCAGCATGGCCATCACTGAAGCTTTCTTT.

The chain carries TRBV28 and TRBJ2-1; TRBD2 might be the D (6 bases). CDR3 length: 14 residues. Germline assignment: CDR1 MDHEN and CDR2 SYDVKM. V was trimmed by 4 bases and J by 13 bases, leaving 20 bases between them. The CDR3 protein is CASSSPVIAASQFF. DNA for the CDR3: TGTGCCAGCAGTTCCCCGGTGATAGCGGCCTCTCAGTTCTTC. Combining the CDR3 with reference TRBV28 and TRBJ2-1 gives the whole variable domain DVKVTQSSRYLVKRTGEKVFLECVQDMDHENMFWYRQDPGLGLRLIYFSYDVKMKEKGDIPEGYSVSREKKERFSLILESASTNQTSMYLCASSSPVIAASQFFGPGTRLTVL.

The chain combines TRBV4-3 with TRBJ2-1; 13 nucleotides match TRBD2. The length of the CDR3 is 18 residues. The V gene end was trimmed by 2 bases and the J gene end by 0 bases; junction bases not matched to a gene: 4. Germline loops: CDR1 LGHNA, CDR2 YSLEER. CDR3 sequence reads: CASSQRTSGGPSYNEQFF. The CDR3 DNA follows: TGCGCCAGCAGCCAAAGGACTAGCGGGGGCCCCTCCTACAATGAGCAGTTCTTC.

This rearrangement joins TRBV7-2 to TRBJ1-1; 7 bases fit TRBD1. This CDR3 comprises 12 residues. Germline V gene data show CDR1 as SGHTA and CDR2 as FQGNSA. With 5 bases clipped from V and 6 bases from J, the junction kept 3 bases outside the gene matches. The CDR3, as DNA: TGTGCCAGCAGCCGACAGGGCCCTGAAGCTTTCTTT. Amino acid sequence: CASSRQGPEAFF.

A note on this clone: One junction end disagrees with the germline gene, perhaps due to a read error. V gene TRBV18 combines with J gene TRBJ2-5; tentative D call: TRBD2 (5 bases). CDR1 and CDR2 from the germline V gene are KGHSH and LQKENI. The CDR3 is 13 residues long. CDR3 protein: CASAPSFPETQYF. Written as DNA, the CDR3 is TGTGCCAGCGCACCTAGCTTTCCAGAGACCCAGTACTTC.

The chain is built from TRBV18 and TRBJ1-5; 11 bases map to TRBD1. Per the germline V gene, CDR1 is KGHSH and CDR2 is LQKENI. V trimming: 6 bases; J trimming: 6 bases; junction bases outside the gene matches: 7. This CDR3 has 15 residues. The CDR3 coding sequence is TGTGCCAGCTCCCGTGGACAGGGGGCGGCTCAGCCCCAGCATTTT. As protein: CASSRGQGAAQPQHF. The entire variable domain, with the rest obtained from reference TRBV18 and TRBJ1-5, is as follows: NAGVMQNPRHLVRRRGQEARLRCSPMKGHSHVYWYRQLPEEGLKFMVYLQKENIIDESGMPKERFSAEFPKEGPSILRIQQVVRGDSAAYFCASSRGQGAAQPQHFGDGTRLSIL.

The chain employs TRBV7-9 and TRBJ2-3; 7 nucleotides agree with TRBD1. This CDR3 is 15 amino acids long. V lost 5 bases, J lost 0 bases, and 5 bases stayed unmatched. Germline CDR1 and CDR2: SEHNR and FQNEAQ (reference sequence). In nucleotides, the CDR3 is TGTGCCAGCAGCCAACGGACAGGCAGCACAGATACGCAGTATTTT. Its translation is CASSQRTGSTDTQYF.

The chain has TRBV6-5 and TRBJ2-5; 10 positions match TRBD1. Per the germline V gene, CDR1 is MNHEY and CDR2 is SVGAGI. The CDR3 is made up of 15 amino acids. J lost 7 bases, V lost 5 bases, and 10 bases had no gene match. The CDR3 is CASSVRDRGSATQYF. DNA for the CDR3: TGTGCCAGCAGTGTCCGGGACAGGGGAAGCGCGACCCAGTACTTC.